Below, 10 T cell receptor beta chains from the same sample are listed, as sequenced in a study of technical replicates of blood from several donors. TCRdb's copy holds only in-frame clones and misses some; the assay was immunoSEQ multiplex PCR. The sample contains 70,000 to 95,000 clones, 95% to 98% of which appear only once. Sequenced sample: T cells isolated from PBMCs. These receptors were obtained from a human donor in good health.

The chain combines TRBV6-5 with TRBJ2-3, with a possible D match to TRBD2 (6 bases). Germline lookup yields CDR1 MNHEY and CDR2 SVGAGI. The germline V and J ends were trimmed by 0 bases and 2 bases, with 9 bases remaining between them. The CDR3 covers 15 residues. The CDR3 is CASSYSGGLTDTQYF. CDR3 DNA sequence: TGTGCCAGCAGTTACTCAGGAGGGCTCACAGATACGCAGTATTTT.

The J gene is TRBJ1-1, the V gene TRBV9; 8 positions match TRBD1. J lost 3 bases, V lost 1 base, and 5 bases had no gene match. Germline V gene lookup returns CDR1 SGDLS and CDR2 YYNGEE. There are 15 residues in the CDR3. This CDR3 reads CASSVRPQGDTEAFF. DNA of the CDR3: TGTGCCAGCAGCGTAAGACCACAGGGGGACACTGAAGCTTTCTTT.

The chain couples TRBV10-1 to TRBJ2-1; 10 nucleotides align to TRBD2. The CDR3 loop spans 16 amino acids. The germline V gene has CDR1 WNHNN and CDR2 SYGVQD (reference sequence). V dropped 5 bases and J dropped 9; count of bases not matched to a gene: 13. Here the CDR3 reads CASSPRGAGGQVEQFF. The CDR3 DNA follows: TGCGCCAGCAGTCCCCGAGGAGCGGGGGGGCAGGTTGAGCAGTTCTTC.

The V and J genes are TRBV19 and TRBJ2-5, with 8 nucleotides matching TRBD1. Germline CDR1 reads LNHDA; CDR2 reads SQIVND (reference sequence). This CDR3 comprises 15 residues. After removal of 6 bases from V and 2 bases from J, the junction contained 8 bases not matched to a gene. CDR3 residues: CASSPGTGNQETQYF. CDR3 in DNA: TGTGCCAGTAGCCCCGGGACAGGCAATCAAGAGACCCAGTACTTC.

This sequence joins TRBV6-5 and TRBJ1-5, with 8 bases fitting TRBD1. Looked up from germline, CDR1 is MNHEY and CDR2 is SVGAGI. V trimming: 6 bases; J trimming: 5 bases; junction bases outside the gene matches: 6. The CDR3 consists of 14 residues. The CDR3 DNA is TGTGCCAGCAGCACGCCAGGGGGCGATCAGCCCCAGCATTTT. Encoded protein: CASSTPGGDQPQHF.

This chain uses TRBV6-5 with TRBJ2-7; possible D gene TRBD2, 5 bases. The germline gives CDR1 MNHEY, CDR2 SVGAGI. This CDR3 region has 13 residues. The V and J ends lost 1 base and 7 bases respectively, with 11 bases between them. CDR3 in DNA: TGTGCCAGCAGTTACTTCTTAGCGCGGGAGCAGTACTTC. This gives the protein CASSYFLAREQYF.

This clone has only one observation. The chain uses TRBV7-9 and TRBJ2-1; 11 bases map to TRBD2. The CDR3 spans 14 residues. Unmatched junction bases numbered 11, after V lost 5 bases and J lost 14 bases. Germline lookup yields CDR1 SEHNR and CDR2 FQNEAQ (reference sequence). CDR3 coding DNA: TGTGCCAGCAGCCCAAGTAATAGCGGGGGGGCCAAGTTCTTC. This codes for CASSPSNSGGAKFF.

V and J are TRBV12-5 and TRBJ1-5, with 9 bases aligning to TRBD1. The CDR3 is 18 residues long. From germline, CDR1 is LGHNT and CDR2 FRNRAP. V was clipped by 0 bases and J by 5 bases; unmatched bases: 11. CDR3 residues: CASGLVLSRDRADQPQHF. CDR3 sequence (DNA): TGTGCTAGTGGTTTGGTATTATCCCGGGACAGGGCCGATCAGCCCCAGCATTTT.

The rearrangement uses TRBV6-5 and TRBJ2-2, with 8 positions matching TRBD2. Trimming cost V 2 bases and J 2 bases; bases outside gene matches: 4. This CDR3 has 16 residues. CDR1 and CDR2 from the germline V gene are MNHEY and SVGAGI. The CDR3 DNA sequence: TGTGCCAGCAGTTACGGCGGGAGGTCCAACACCGGGGAGCTGTTTTTT. This gives the protein CASSYGGRSNTGELFF.

This chain connects TRBV7-2 to TRBJ2-2; D gene uncertain. Germline V lookup: CDR1 SGHTA, CDR2 FQGNSA. The CDR3 is 17 amino acids. V dropped 2 bases and J dropped 0 bases, with 13 bases sitting between them. The CDR3 loop is CASSLIKTPANTGELFF. In nucleotides, the CDR3 is TGTGCCAGCAGCTTAATCAAGACTCCCGCGAACACCGGGGAGCTGTTTTTT.